What follows are 9 T cell receptor beta chains derived from one specimen sequenced in a study of blood T cell repertoires in COVID-19. The table came from immunoSEQ multiplex PCR; TCRdb's copy has only in-frame clones and leaves some out. The sample contains 95,000 to 130,000 clones, approximately 82% of which appear only once. Source material: peripheral blood. The receptors were gathered from a man younger than 45 with acute or convalescent COVID-19.

A single count supports this clone. This sequence joins TRBV7-2 and TRBJ2-1; the D gene is possibly TRBD2 (6 bases). Germline-derived CDR1 and CDR2 are SGHTA and FQGNSA. V was cut by 5 bases and J by 0 bases, with 14 bases left in between. The CDR3 has 16 residues. CDR3 nucleotide sequence: TGTGCCAGCAGCCGGGACTCCCTAAGCTCCTACAATGAGCAGTTCTTC. Residues: CASSRDSLSSYNEQFF.

The chain combines TRBV5-6 with TRBJ1-2, with TRBD1 matching over 10 bases. Losses at the gene ends were 6 bases for V and 4 bases for J; bases not matched to a gene: 6. CDR1 SGHDT and CDR2 YYEEEE come from the germline V gene. This CDR3 is built from 14 residues. CDR3 DNA: TGTGCCAGCATCCGGGACAGGGGATCCTATGGCTACACCTTC. Translation gives CASIRDRGSYGYTF.

This sequence joins TRBV4-3 and TRBJ1-2; a weak D match, TRBD1 (6 bases). Germline CDR1 LGHNA, CDR2 YSLEER. V was trimmed by 0 bases and J by 8 bases, leaving 16 bases between them. This CDR3 contains 15 residues. This chain's CDR3 is CASSQDGGGLRGYTF. The CDR3 DNA sequence: TGCGCCAGCAGCCAAGATGGTGGGGGCCTGCGGGGCTACACCTTC.

The chain links TRBV9 to TRBJ1-1, with 9 bases identical to TRBD1. The V gene's germline CDR1 is SGDLS and CDR2 YYNGEE. CDR3 length equals 14 residues. The trim removed 2 bases at V and 5 bases at J, leaving 4 bases unmatched. CDR3 in amino acids: CASSVGQGGTEAFF. The CDR3 nucleotides read TGTGCCAGCAGCGTGGGACAGGGAGGGACTGAAGCTTTCTTT.

This clone was recorded once. The V gene is TRBV27, the J gene TRBJ1-5; 9 bases agree with TRBD1. The length of the CDR3 is 17 residues. With 2 bases clipped from V and 5 bases from J, the junction kept 10 bases outside the gene matches. The V gene's germline CDR1 is MNHEY and CDR2 SMNVEV (reference sequence). CDR3 nucleotide sequence: TGTGCCAGCAGTTTACGCACAGGGGGCTTTGTTGATCAGCCCCAGCATTTT. Amino acid sequence: CASSLRTGGFVDQPQHF.

J is TRBJ1-1 and V is TRBV29-1; 9 bases map to TRBD1. The CDR3 is made up of 15 amino acids. The ends lost 6 bases at V and 5 bases at J; junction bases unmatched: 13. The germline V gene has CDR1 SQVTM and CDR2 ANQGSEA. CDR3 residues: CSVLGTGRLITEAFF. The DNA for the CDR3 is TGCAGCGTCCTCGGGACAGGGAGGCTGATAACTGAAGCTTTCTTT. The whole variable domain, remainder taken from reference TRBV29-1 and TRBJ1-1, is SAVISQKPSRDICQRGTSLTIQCQVDSQVTMMFWYRQQPGQSLTLIATANQGSEATYESGFVIDKFPISRPNLTFSTLTVSNMSPEDSSIYLCSVLGTGRLITEAFFGQGTRLTVV.

The chain is built from TRBV30 and TRBJ1-5; D unclear. V lost 4 bases, J lost 6 bases, and 13 bases lay in between. The V gene's germline CDR1 is GTSNPN and CDR2 SVGIG (reference sequence). This CDR3 has 13 residues. The DNA of the CDR3 is TGTGCCTGGACCCCCAACCGGGGTCAGCCCCAGCATTTT. As protein: CAWTPNRGQPQHF.

The rearrangement uses TRBV23-1 and TRBJ2-1; 14 positions agree with TRBD2. TRBV23-1 is treated as an ORF (open reading frame) with a function not yet certain. This CDR3 is built from 19 residues. Trimming took 4 bases from V and 6 from J; bases not matched to a gene: 14. CDR3 loop: CASSLTATSGRVSLNEQFF. In DNA form, the CDR3 reads TGCGCCAGCAGTCTTACCGCGACTAGCGGGAGGGTGTCCCTCAATGAGCAGTTCTTC.

The chain couples TRBV12-3 or TRBV12-4 to TRBJ1-3; D ambiguous. The CDR3 consists of 13 residues. V shed 8 bases and J shed 4 bases, with 12 bases lying between them. This chain's CDR3 is CASGRFNGNTIYF. CDR3 coding DNA: TGTGCCAGCGGCAGGTTCAACGGAAACACCATATATTTT.